This T cell receptor beta chain is from a study of T cell repertoires in cytomegalovirus infection. On the study more broadly: Matching HLA type, along with CMV infection, was indicated by public TCR beta signatures. Study-wide results and caveats: Identification of carriers of CMV plus the relevant HLA was performed using cumulative public TCR beta family frequency. CMV-specific HLA-C-restricted TCR beta clonotypes dominated the ex vivo response.

CDR1 SGHTA and CDR2 FQGTGA come from the germline V gene. J lost 7 bases, V lost 5 bases, and 7 bases had no gene match. The CDR3 has 15 residues. In TCRdb, the reads were re-called with MiXCR into one record per CDR3 protein. The data show roughly 500,000 distinct CDR3 sequences, about 17% seen once. This clonotype was counted ten times or more. As yet, its antigen is unknown. The chain combines TRBV7-3 with TRBJ2-3; 12 bases map to TRBD1. Specimen: CD8+ T cells from PBMCs. This TCR was sampled from a human donor in good health (CMV status not recorded). Some clones in this sample may be carry-over from other donors' samples. CDR3 nucleotides: TGTGCCAGCAGCCCGGGACAGGGGGCGATGAATACGCAGTATTTT. It yields the protein CASSPGQGAMNTQYF.